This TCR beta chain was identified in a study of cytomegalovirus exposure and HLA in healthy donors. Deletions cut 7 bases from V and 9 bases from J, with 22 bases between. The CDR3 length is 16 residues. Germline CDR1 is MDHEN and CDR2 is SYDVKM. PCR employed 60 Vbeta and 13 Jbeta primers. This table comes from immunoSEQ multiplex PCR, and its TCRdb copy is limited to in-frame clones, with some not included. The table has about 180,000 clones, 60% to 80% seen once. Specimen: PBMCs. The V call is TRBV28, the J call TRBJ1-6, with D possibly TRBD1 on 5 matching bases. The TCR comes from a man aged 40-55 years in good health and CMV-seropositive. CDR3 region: CASTLSGSWDFSPLHF. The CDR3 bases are TGTGCCAGCACCTTATCAGGGTCTTGGGATTTTTCACCCCTCCACTTT.